This T cell receptor beta chain was identified during a study of blood T cell repertoires in COVID-19. Germline V gene data show CDR1 as SGHKS and CDR2 as YYEKEE (reference sequence). This CDR3 region has 15 residues. The V end lost 4 bases, the J end lost 0 bases, and 8 bases lay between the germline ends. Some clones are missing from TCRdb's copy, which holds only in-frame ones; the method was immunoSEQ multiplex PCR. The table records some 50,000 clones, approximately 85% of them present only once. Sequencing used peripheral blood. This chain links TRBV5-5 with TRBJ2-6; a possible D gene is TRBD2 (5 bases). The receptor comes from a human donor in a cohort sampled during active COVID-19. The chain's CDR3 is CASSPRVSGANVLTF. CDR3 sequence (DNA): TGTGCCAGCAGCCCGAGGGTCTCTGGGGCCAACGTCCTGACTTTC.